The sequence of this T cell receptor (beta chain) was determined in a study of monozygotic twins with cystic fibrosis. This table comes from immunoSEQ multiplex PCR, and its TCRdb copy is limited to in-frame clones, with some not included. The repertoire holds 22,000 or so clones, with 87% as singletons. A remark on this clone: Its antigen is unknown.

The CDR3 runs 16 residues. Trimming took 5 bases from V and 7 from J, leaving 20 bases between them. Per germline, CDR1 MDHEN and CDR2 SYDVKM. Study-wide results and limits: No link emerged between shared CDR3 counts and age, concordance or severity. Co-twins had the most similar V usage for 13 of 16 pairs, J for 8. Monozygotic CF twins shared more identical nucleotide clonotypes than unrelated patients.

The chain carries TRBV28 and TRBJ2-2; a possible D gene is TRBD2 (7 bases). The sample consisted of blood. The TCR originated in a woman aged 25 to 39 with cystic fibrosis. The CDR3 spells CASSAPRGGAGGELFF. The CDR3 nucleotides are TGTGCCAGCAGTGCGCCCCGTGGGGGGGCCGGCGGGGAGCTGTTTTTT.